This section outlines one T cell receptor (beta chain) sequence together with its context. Its binding antigen is unknown. Base qualities are not at hand, and no much larger clone is one base apart. The CDR1 and CDR2 encoded by the germline V gene (reference sequence) are LGHDT and YNNKEL. Relative to germline, V is missing 7 bases and J is missing 7 bases, with 18 bases of the junction outside any gene match. The CDR3 sequence holds 16 residues, the cysteine and phenylalanine included. Kept here is only the CDR3 DNA, which spans 48 bases and is read in frame from base 1. RNA was extracted using the RNeasy kit, and roughly 0.5 to 1 microgram was reverse transcribed with random hexamers. TCR beta CDR3 regions were amplified with the immunoSEQ multiplex PCR assay covering 54 Vbeta and 13 Jbeta segments. Bias from PCR amplification was corrected by using a synthetic template baseline for primer optimization and for computational correction. The study's own analysis went as follows. Reads were assigned to V, D and J genes according to IMGT and analyzed in immunoSEQ Analyzer, with only productive sequences retained. Clonality was computed as one minus Shannon entropy normalized by log2 of the number of productive unique sequences. Public and private clones were assessed among the 100 most prevalent clones of each patient and control. Susac-specific clones were defined as absent from healthy and MS cohorts, over a thousand published viral clones and other ImmuneACCESS disease sequences. TCRdb trimmed public reads at Q25 via fastp, called clones via MiXCR and kept in-frame beta chains. Each CDR3 protein appears once, grouped with its most common genes and DNA. These V and J calls originate from TCRdb's pipeline instead of the authors' own analysis. Recorded for this sample are fewer than 200,000 distinct CDR3 sequences; about 95% of them occurred a single time. The ten largest clonotypes hold 0.085% to 0.11% of the sample.

Peripheral blood CD8+ and CD4+ T cells from healthy donors, Susac syndrome patients and multiple sclerosis patients were profiled by high-throughput TCR beta sequencing. Healthy donors were included as age- and sex-matched controls. Bulk CD8+ and CD4+ T cells were purified by magnetic negative isolation, whereas CD8+ TEMRA cells were enriched by FACS. Blood was drawn into EDTA tubes, processed within 24 hours, and PBMCs were isolated by density gradient centrifugation. PBMCs intended for TCR sequencing were cryopreserved in liquid nitrogen and thawed later in a water bath at 37 degrees C. Purity of sorted or isolated CD4+, CD8+ and CD8+ TEMRA cells was at least 90%. The sample belongs to a study of CD8 T cells in Susac syndrome (dated by TCRdb to the late 2010s). Describing the broader study: Whether CD8+ T cell activation and differentiation in Susac syndrome was antigen driven was tested using repertoire sequencing. On the study overall, not on this receptor specifically: The number of individuals in the TCR sequencing and HLA analysis was acknowledged as relatively small.

The origin of this receptor is a human donor in good health. Material: CD4+ T cells from PBMCs. The chain uses TRBV3-1 and TRBJ1-1; 7 central nucleotides agree with TRBD1. The nucleotides read TGTGCCAGCACCCAGGATCCGACGGCAGGGGGTTTTGAAGCTTTCTTT. It codes for CASTQDPTAGGFEAFF.